This entry is about one TCR beta chain. This specimen belongs to a study of blood T cell repertoires in COVID-19. Study at large: Material from acute and convalescent COVID-19 was sourced from the United States, Italy and Spain. Nucleic acid was either cDNA or gDNA, and it came from T cells, B-cell-depleted T cells, or PBMCs.

Trimming pared 3 bases from V and 2 bases from J, leaving 8 bases between. This CDR3 region has 14 residues. The V gene's germline CDR1 is MNHEY and CDR2 SMNVEV (reference sequence). Clinical history as reported by participants underpinned cohort assignment. Clones were read by immunoSEQ multiplex PCR, and TCRdb kept only the in-frame ones, dropping some. The sample consists of some 260,000 clones, 85% to 90% of them appearing once. The sequenced sample was PBMCs or T cells enriched from blood (not recorded which). The V call is TRBV27, the J call TRBJ2-1, with D uncertain. This receptor was identified in a man aged 35-49 years who had recovered from COVID-19. CDR3 in DNA: TGTGCCAGCAGTTTTCTACCGGCCTACAATGAGCAGTTCTTC. This translates into CASSFLPAYNEQFF.